This TCR beta chain was recovered during a study of blood T cell repertoires in COVID-19. Study-level information: PBMCs, B-cell-depleted T cells, or T cells were the source of the cDNA or gDNA that made up the material.

Some clones are missing from TCRdb's copy, which holds only in-frame ones; the method was immunoSEQ multiplex PCR. In the table there are over 250,000 clones, 86% of which are singletons. The study drew participants aged about 18 to 95 years from approximately 23 US areas. The study counted Cohort 3 donors as recovered given two negative PCRs, clearance, or symptom resolution. The TCR comes from a young woman who had recovered from COVID-19. The sample taken for sequencing was PBMCs or T cells enriched from blood (not recorded which).

CDR3 nucleotide sequence: TGTGCCAGCAGCGTCCAACTCGAGCAGTACTTC. Protein sequence: CASSVQLEQYF. The chain joins TRBV13 to TRBJ2-7; unclear D gene. Trimming stripped 5 bases from V and 6 bases from J, with 8 bases between. Germline CDR1 PRHDT, CDR2 FYEKMQ (reference sequence). CDR3 size: 11 residues.